This passage covers 18 T cell receptor beta chains from one sample sequenced in a study of shared clonotypes between healthy human individuals. The protocol was immunoSEQ multiplex PCR, while the TCRdb copy is restricted to in-frame clones and leaves out a portion. The sample yields about 320,000 clones, around 87% seen once. Sequencing was carried out using memory CD8+ T cells sorted from blood. As for subset: CD45RO+ cells pooled with CCR7-negative TemRA cells. Receptors originate from a man aged 18-30 years in good health.

CDR3 in DNA: TGTGCCAGCAGTTACTCGCGGGGGGCAAATCAGCCCCAGCATTTT. This translates into CASSYSRGANQPQHF. The chain combines TRBV6-5 with TRBJ1-5, with D possibly TRBD1 on 6 matching bases. Germline V gene data show CDR1 as MNHEY and CDR2 as SVGAGI. The CDR3 totals 15 residues. V dropped 0 bases and J dropped 4 bases, with 10 bases sitting between them.

The gene calls are TRBV7-6 and TRBJ2-7, with 8 positions matching TRBD2. Looked up from germline, CDR1 is SGHVS and CDR2 is FNYEAQ. Trimming at V came to 1 base and at J to 4 bases, leaving 12 bases not matched to a gene. This CDR3 contains 17 residues. Here the CDR3 DNA reads TGTGCCAGCAGCTTAGGCAGCGGGAGTTCCTTATGGTACGAGCAGTACTTC. Translated, it gives CASSLGSGSSLWYEQYF.

The rearrangement links TRBV7-9 to TRBJ2-5, with TRBD2 matching over 10 bases. This CDR3 comprises 15 residues. The germline V gene has CDR1 SEHNR and CDR2 FQNEAQ (reference sequence). V lost 5 bases to trimming and J lost 1 base; unmatched junction nucleotides: 4. The CDR3 here is CASSLTSGAQETQYF. In nucleotides, the CDR3 is TGTGCCAGCAGCCTAACTAGCGGGGCCCAAGAGACCCAGTACTTC. The whole variable domain, filled in from reference TRBV7-9 and TRBJ2-5, reads DTGVSQNPRHKITKRGQNVTFRCDPISEHNRLYWYRQTLGQGPEFLTYFQNEAQLEKSRLLSDRFSAERPKGSFSTLEIQRTEQGDSAMYLCASSLTSGAQETQYFGPGTRLLVL.

The rearrangement joins TRBV5-8 to TRBJ1-6, with a tentative D call TRBD1 (5 bases). V lost 2 bases and J 7 bases, leaving 10 bases between the germline ends. The CDR3 runs to 14 residues. Germline CDR1 is SGHTS and CDR2 is YDEGEE. CDR3 sequence (DNA): TGTGCCAGCAGCTTCGGGGGTTCGAATTCACCCCTCCACTTT. This gives the protein CASSFGGSNSPLHF.

The V gene is TRBV4-3, the J gene TRBJ2-5, with D possibly matching TRBD2 (5 bases). The CDR3 contains 15 residues. The V end lost 0 bases, the J end lost 5 bases, and 13 bases lay between the germline ends. Looked up from germline, CDR1 is LGHNA and CDR2 is YSLEER. In DNA, the CDR3 is TGCGCCAGCAGCCAAGATCGAGGGAAACTGGAGACCCAGTACTTC. Translated, it gives CASSQDRGKLETQYF.

The chain uses TRBV4-2 and TRBJ2-3; no firm D call. With 1 base removed from V and 2 bases from J, the gap between germline ends came to 10 bases. The CDR3 is 15 amino acids. Germline CDR1 LGHNA, CDR2 YNFKEQ. CDR3 protein: CASSQGPGYTDTQYF. CDR3 in DNA: TGTGCCAGCAGCCAAGGCCCCGGTTACACAGATACGCAGTATTTT.

The CDR3 reads CASSQDRQAINEKLFF. In DNA form, the CDR3 reads TGTGCCAGCAGCCAAGATCGACAGGCGATTAATGAAAAACTGTTTTTT. The rearrangement links TRBV4-2 to TRBJ1-4; TRBD1 might be the D (6 bases). This CDR3 has 16 residues. V dropped 0 bases and J dropped 4 bases, with 12 bases sitting between them. The V gene's germline CDR1 is LGHNA and CDR2 YNFKEQ.

V and J are TRBV7-9 and TRBJ2-1; D gene uncertain. CDR3 size: 14 residues. V lost 4 bases and J lost 7, with 14 bases in between. From germline, CDR1 is SEHNR and CDR2 FQNEAQ (reference sequence). In DNA form, the CDR3 reads TGTGCCAGCAGCTCTGCCGGCCTGTGGAATGAGCAGTTCTTC. This encodes CASSSAGLWNEQFF.

This chain joins TRBV10-3 and TRBJ1-2; 7 bases are shared with TRBD1. In germline, CDR1 is ENHRY, CDR2 SYGVKD. There are 15 residues in the CDR3. The V and J ends lost 3 bases and 1 base, in that order; junction bases with no gene match: 5. The CDR3 spells CAISDGTELNYGYTF. In nucleotides, the CDR3 is TGTGCCATCAGTGACGGGACAGAGCTTAACTATGGCTACACCTTC.

The chain joins TRBV5-1 to TRBJ2-2; D is ambiguous. The CDR3 sequence is 14 residues long. V dropped 0 bases and J dropped 1 base, with 4 bases sitting between them. The germline V gene has CDR1 SGHRS and CDR2 YFSETQ. As DNA, the CDR3 is TGCGCCAGCAGCTTGGAAGTGAACACCGGGGAGCTGTTTTTT. Amino acids: CASSLEVNTGELFF.

The gene calls are TRBV19 and TRBJ2-7, with D perhaps assigned TRBD1 or TRBD2 (6 bases each). Per germline, CDR1 LNHDA and CDR2 SQIVND (reference sequence). Trimming removed 3 bases from V and 6 bases from J, with 9 bases in between. This CDR3 has 12 residues. CDR3 sequence: CASSIGGGEQYF. The CDR3 DNA reads TGTGCCAGTAGTATTGGAGGGGGCGAGCAGTACTTC.

V gene TRBV19 combines with J gene TRBJ2-6; D not certain. This CDR3 contains 15 residues. V was trimmed by 2 bases and J by 1 base, leaving 6 bases between them. Per the germline V gene, CDR1 is LNHDA and CDR2 is SQIVND (reference sequence). This chain's CDR3 is CASSISRSGANVLTF. The CDR3 DNA reads TGTGCCAGTAGTATAAGTAGATCTGGGGCCAACGTCCTGACTTTC.

This clone was counted once. The J gene is TRBJ1-4, the V gene TRBV11-2; no definite D call. CDR3 size: 15 residues. Germline CDR1 and CDR2: SGHAT and FQNNGV. Trimming removed 4 bases from V and 5 bases from J, with 14 bases in between. Here the CDR3 DNA reads TGTGCCAGCAGCTCCGTGACGGGGAAAAATGAAAAACTGTTTTTT. Translating gives CASSSVTGKNEKLFF. Looking up the rest from reference TRBV11-2 and TRBJ1-4 gives the full variable domain: EAGVAQSPRYKIIEKRQSVAFWCNPISGHATLYWYQQILGQGPKLLIQFQNNGVVDDSQLPKDRFSAERLKGVDSTLKIQPAKLEDSAVYLCASSSVTGKNEKLFFGSGTQLSVL.

The chain joins TRBV5-1 to TRBJ1-2; TRBD1 aligns across 7 bases. This CDR3 region has 15 residues. Germline lookup yields CDR1 SGHRS and CDR2 YFSETQ. The ends lost 3 bases at V and 1 base at J; junction bases unmatched: 6. The DNA for the CDR3 is TGCGCCAGCAGCTCAAGACAGGGCTATAACTATGGCTACACCTTC. Translated, it gives CASSSRQGYNYGYTF.

This chain connects TRBV4-1 to TRBJ2-2; D possibly corresponds to TRBD2 (6 bases). The length of the CDR3 is 16 residues. V lost 2 bases to trimming and J lost 0 bases, with 10 bases between them. Germline CDR1 MGHRA, CDR2 YSYEKL. CDR3 DNA sequence: TGCGCCAGCAGCCAACTTAGCGGAACGAACACCGGGGAGCTGTTTTTT. Amino acid sequence: CASSQLSGTNTGELFF.

The gene calls are TRBV19 and TRBJ2-5; 7 bases agree with TRBD2. There are 15 residues in the CDR3. CDR1 is LNHDA and CDR2 is SQIVND in the germline V gene (reference sequence). With 6 bases clipped from V and 5 bases from J, the junction kept 12 bases outside the gene matches. CDR3 coding DNA: TGTGCCAGTAGCCTCCTAGCCGGGGGAGGGGAGACCCAGTACTTC. This gives the protein CASSLLAGGGETQYF.

V usage is TRBV4-2 and J usage is TRBJ1-2, with D hard to call. CDR1 LGHNA and CDR2 YNFKEQ come from the germline V gene. This CDR3 has 11 amino acids. V lost 1 base and J lost 6, with 3 bases in between. As DNA, the CDR3 is TGTGCCAGCAGCCAAGGTGATGGCTACACCTTC. It translates to CASSQGDGYTF.

The chain employs TRBV27 and TRBJ2-5, with unresolved D. Germline V gene lookup returns CDR1 MNHEY and CDR2 SMNVEV (reference sequence). This CDR3 contains 17 residues. Trimming stripped 5 bases from V and 5 bases from J, with 24 bases between. CDR3 amino acids: CASSPHIGGRGYETQYF. Written as DNA, the CDR3 is TGTGCCAGCAGTCCTCACATTGGCGGAAGAGGTTATGAGACCCAGTACTTC.